The source of this T cell receptor (beta chain) is a study of cytomegalovirus exposure and HLA in healthy donors (dated by TCRdb to the late 2010s). In the study overall: According to an earlier analysis of around 600 of the donors, 200 million or so T cells yielded 117 million unique TCR beta sequences and 276 Gb of sequence data. Class I and class II HLA loci were covered by the typing at four-digit resolution. A handful of DR-DQ haplotypes were handled as single units for association and clustering because linkage in the cohort was strong. A separate validation cohort of over a hundred different subjects was used in addition to the 666-subject first cohort. Among some 400 genotyped donors of the cohort, an average of around 220,000 unique TCR beta nucleotide sequences was sequenced per donor, of which about 18% were non-productive. Among the approximately 400 genotyped donors, approximately 81% belonged to the genetic ancestry cluster associated with self-reported Caucasian donors. To predict cytomegalovirus infection status, the study combined high-throughput TCR immunosequencing, statistical association of individual TCRs with disease status, and machine learning. Genome-wide SNP genotypes for about 60% of the 666 donors were used in a later genetic analysis, which treated that subset as a discovery cohort. The later analysis used no new phenotypic data to find candidate immune exposures, relying instead on TCR beta sequences and their occurrence across donors. To decide whether each TCR beta V gene segment behaved as functional or pseudogenic, an earlier analysis of 587 of the donors relied on high-throughput TCR beta sequencing. Every repertoire in the discovery cohort had been generated on one and the same sequencing platform. Typing coverage differed by locus: A, B, C, DRB1 and DQB1 were typed in about 620-640 donors, DQA1 in about 560, DPA1 in some 600, and DPB1 in 450 to 490. To study patterns of TCR occurrence, a later analysis re-analyzed previously published TCR beta repertoires from just over 650 donors and added high-resolution HLA genotyping. The study aimed to test whether cataloging public T cell receptors could reveal signatures of past pathogen exposure. An early release that covered roughly 600 HLA-typed donors contained around 300 gigabases of sequencing data and approximately 85 million unique TCR sequences. Donor age, sex, ethnicity and CMV serostatus were collected together with the repertoire data. The T cell repertoires of 666 subjects were profiled by immunosequencing and related to cytomegalovirus serostatus.

On the study overall, not on this receptor specifically: Because HLA typing was unavailable for some donors at each locus, only the typed subset was used in association tests. A later analysis reported that several top co-occurrence clusters appeared linked to parvovirus B19, influenza, CMV and Epstein-Barr virus. A further reported finding was that TCR beta sequences accurately predicted the HLA-A and HLA-B alleles for most subjects in the first cohort. Broadly in line with IMGT annotations, most TCR beta V segments showed up in productive rearrangements about 90% or about 30% of the time in an earlier analysis of several hundred of the donors. When HLA alleles, especially DR and DQ, strongly co-occurred, attributing TCR associations to individual alleles was difficult. In the study, 150 to 200 TCR beta chains were listed as associated with cytomegalovirus. The classifier was reported to diagnose cytomegalovirus status with high specificity and sensitivity in both the original cohort and the validation cohort. Approximately 18 rarely observed V segments, including chromosome 9 orphons, were excluded from the earlier analysis of a few hundred of the donors because counts were too low. Only TCR beta chains were sequenced in this cohort, and the absence of alpha or paired-chain data limited detectable features. In a later genetic analysis, fewer N-insertions in productive TCRs were reported among donors in an Asian-associated ancestry cluster than the approximately 710-donor mean. A later analysis associated 15,000 or so TCR beta sequences with specific HLA alleles at a false discovery rate of 0.05. Most CMV-associated TCR beta chains appeared to be HLA-restricted in a later analysis, and the HLA associations seemed to be driven largely by CMV exposure. The sequencing pipeline was judged likely to have produced a cluster of highly shared sequence variants as a technical artifact. Correlated functional status among segregating V segments might reflect linkage disequilibrium, but an unknown experimental factor could not be ruled out. A few of the identified cytomegalovirus-associated TCR beta chains were confirmed in vitro to be specific for cytomegalovirus antigens. A later genetic analysis associated a missense DCLRE1C variant with V-gene and J-gene trimming of TCR beta chains, and an independent cohort replicated the association. The authors suggested that the approach could potentially be generalized to other disease states and immunological phenotypes. CMV serostatus was the only immune exposure information available for the cohort. According to a later analysis, TCR association rates differed among HLA loci, with DRB1 alleles showing the most associated TCRs and HLA-C alleles showing the fewest. Compared with equally common non-associated chains, HLA-associated TCR beta chains in a later analysis were more clonally expanded and had lower generation probabilities. Most TCR sequences were seen in very few donors, while some public TCRs were found in many individuals. The presence/absence analyses assumed that sequencing depth was roughly uniform across donors, and that assumption may not be true. The 87-base-pair reads could not distinguish some IMGT-functional V segments, including TRBV6-2 and TRBV6-3, so those segments were excluded.

The library relied on the immunoSEQ multiplex PCR assay. For the multiplex PCR, a mixture combining 60 forward primers for TCR Vbeta segments and 13 reverse primers for TCR Jbeta segments was used. A multiplex PCR assay on genomic DNA amplified the CDR3 region of rearranged TCR beta genes. Amplified TCR beta libraries were sequenced as 87-base-pair reads on the Illumina HiSeq System. Processing in the source paper ran as follows. In a later analysis, tens of millions of unique TCR beta chains were counted across the approximately 640 repertoires, and roughly 9.9 million of these chains were shared by at least two donors. A nearest-neighbor algorithm error-corrected the raw reads and collapsed the reads into unique sequences, merging closely related sequences to remove PCR and sequencing errors. To assign V, D and J gene segments, CDR3 sequences were aligned to IMGT reference sequences. For a sequence to be retained, at least a six-nucleotide match to both a V gene segment and a J gene segment was required. Rearrangements were classified as productive when the CDR3 lacked stop codons and remained in frame with V and J, and all other rearrangements were classified as non-productive. CDR3 was defined by IMGT convention, running from the second conserved V-encoded cysteine to the conserved J-encoded phenylalanine. The earlier analysis of some 600 of the donors excluded sequences that lacked an unambiguous match to a single V gene segment. In an earlier analysis of a few hundred of the donors, V segments were called functional above 56.7% productive rearrangements and were called segregating when the between-donor standard deviation exceeded 5%. To diagnose cytomegalovirus status from the catalog of TCR beta chain sequences, a statistical classification framework was built. In a later analysis, V and J genes were assigned by comparing TCR nucleotide sequences against IMGT/GENE-DB human TR gene sequences. In a later analysis, CDR3 sequences and most-parsimonious VDJ recombination scenarios were assigned using the TCRdist pipeline. In a later analysis, every TCR beta chain was defined by the combination of its CDR3 amino acid sequence and its V-gene family, and reads without a unique V-gene family were dropped. As a way to deal with suspected cross-contamination and a sequencing artifact, a later analysis dropped approximately 590 nucleotide sequences that were highly shared and had low generation probability. For each public chain, a later analysis derived a clonal expansion index from normalized ranks of inferred template counts within each repertoire. Generation probabilities in a later analysis came from a VDJ recombination model fitted to out-of-frame rearrangements, and those results were checked against IGoR. In a later analysis, hypergeometric tests were used to score TCR-TCR, TCR-HLA and TCR-CMV co-occurrence, with a repertoire-size bias correction applied to TCR pairs. To estimate false discovery rates, a later analysis permuted the HLA or CMV assignments 20 times. In a later analysis, co-occurring TCRs were grouped using DBSCAN, with TCRdist sequence similarity added in when clustering inside HLA-allele-positive subsets. For co-occurrence clustering, repertoires with fewer than 30,000 or more than 120,000 public chains were excluded, along with four to six repertoires with anomalous nucleotide sharing. Drawn from immuneACCESS, this table holds only the in-frame rearrangements with V and J called that TCRdb kept. Clones are partly lost; checked studies trace under half to an unresolved V gene and leave the rest unexplained. That table is the source of V, J and clone size, and D and trimming were worked out from the DNA. This sample lists about 200,000 clones; about two thirds were detected once. The ten largest clones add up to 2.5% to 3% of the sample.

On this clone itself: The specificity of this receptor is unknown. No quality values exist for individual bases; no much larger clone is one base distant.

CDR1 and CDR2 (LGHNA, YNFKEQ) derive from the germline V gene. V lost 2 bases and J lost 2 bases, and the count of bases not matched to a germline gene is 7. There are 16 amino acids in the CDR3, from cysteine to phenylalanine inclusive. The sequence is cut down to CDR3 DNA, 48 bases in frame from base 1. The cohort comprised around 700 healthy bone marrow donors. Cohort members were all nominally healthy when sampled, although unrecorded immune exposures were likely present. The donor was CMV seropositive and was included in the group of almost 300 seropositive cohort members. A peripheral blood sample was provided by each donor, and peripheral blood mononuclear cells were used for TCR beta sequencing. Genomic DNA extraction from the blood cell samples was performed with the Qiagen DNeasy Blood Extraction Kit.

Recombination connected TRBV4-2 to TRBJ1-1, with 8 middle bases fitting TRBD1. Sequencing input: PBMCs. This TCR was recovered from a man in his forties in good health and CMV-seropositive. This receptor carries the CDR3 CASSQPGTGPNTEAFF. The nucleotide sequence is TGTGCCAGCAGCCAACCCGGGACAGGACCCAACACTGAAGCTTTCTTT.